Listed below are T cell receptor beta chains from one sample, sequenced in a study of blood T cell repertoires in COVID-19. Profiling relied on immunoSEQ multiplex PCR, and the TCRdb table lists in-frame clones only, not all of them. The sample holds roughly 400,000 clones, 80% to 95% seen once. Source material: PBMCs or T cells enriched from blood (not recorded which). These receptors came from a woman in her thirties or forties who had been exposed to COVID-19. Both conserved end residues are part of each CDR3. D genes are given only for firm matches.

>TRBV5-1|TRBD1|TRBJ2-7
CASSLGGTGRRYEQYF
TGCGCCAGCAGCTTGGGAGGGACAGGGAGGAGGTACGAGCAGTACTTC
>TRBV7-2|TRBD2|TRBJ2-1
CASSLGTTSGADNEQFF
TGTGCCAGCAGCTTAGGGACGACTAGCGGGGCTGACAATGAGCAGTTCTTC
>TRBV24-1|.|TRBJ1-1
CATSVAGPGTEAFF
TGTGCCACCAGTGTTGCAGGGCCGGGCACTGAAGCTTTCTTT
>TRBV15|.|TRBJ2-1
CATNGMAGNEQFF
TGTGCCACCAACGGGATGGCGGGCAATGAGCAGTTCTTC
>TRBV5-1|.|TRBJ1-2
CASSPVLRGRVGYTF
TGCGCCAGCAGTCCGGTCCTCAGGGGCCGGGTTGGCTACACCTTC
>TRBV20-1|.|TRBJ1-1
CSAPDTEAFF
TGCAGTGCCCCCGACACTGAAGCTTTCTTT
>TRBV6-5|TRBD1|TRBJ1-1
CASNPDRGNTEAFF
TGTGCCAGCAACCCGGACAGGGGGAACACTGAAGCTTTCTTT
>TRBV30|TRBD2|TRBJ2-5
CAWTVGLADKGWETQYF
TGTGCCTGGACGGTGGGACTAGCGGATAAAGGATGGGAGACCCAGTACTTC
>TRBV9|TRBD1|TRBJ1-2
CASSGRTDREGYGYTF
TGTGCCAGCAGCGGCCGGACGGACAGGGAAGGCTATGGCTACACCTTC
>TRBV19|TRBD1|TRBJ2-7
CASSRYRDRSYEQYF
TGTGCCAGTAGTAGATATCGGGACAGATCCTACGAGCAGTACTTC
>TRBV11-1|TRBD2|TRBJ2-7
CASSFASGGPLEQYF
TGTGCCAGCAGCTTTGCTAGCGGGGGGCCCTTGGAGCAGTACTTC